This T cell receptor (beta chain) was sequenced during a study of shared clonotypes between healthy human individuals. Each subset's genomic DNA was shared equally among a number of immunoSEQ plates. Libraries were prepared by immunoSEQ multiplex PCR; TCRdb keeps only in-frame clonotypes and omits some of them. The data show around 700,000 clones, about 74% seen once. Germline loops: CDR1 SSHAT, CDR2 FNYEAQ (reference sequence). V lost 2 bases and J 5 bases, leaving 13 bases between the germline ends. The CDR3 runs to 15 residues. The TCR comes from a woman aged 30 to 39 in good health. V and J are TRBV7-7 and TRBJ2-1; no definite D call. Sequences were obtained from memory CD4+ T cells sorted from blood. Subset: CD45RA-negative fraction. As DNA, the CDR3 is TGTGCCAGCAGCTTAAGCTTGGTGGAACACAATGAGCAGTTCTTC. Amino acid sequence: CASSLSLVEHNEQFF.